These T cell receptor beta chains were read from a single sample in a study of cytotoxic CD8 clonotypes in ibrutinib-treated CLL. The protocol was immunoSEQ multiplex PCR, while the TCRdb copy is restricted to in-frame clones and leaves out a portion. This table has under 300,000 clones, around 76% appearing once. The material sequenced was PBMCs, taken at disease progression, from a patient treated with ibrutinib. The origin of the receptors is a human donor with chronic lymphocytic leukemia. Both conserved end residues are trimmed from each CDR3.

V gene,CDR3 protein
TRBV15,ATSRDFGQGATNQPQH
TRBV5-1,ASSWGRGPRLNTEAF
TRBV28,ASSSMGTGGRGETQY
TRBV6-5,ASSYNTYRGGETQY
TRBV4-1,AAGGAFFDTGELF
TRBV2,AGQGAFTDTQY
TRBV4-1,ASSPQPLSETQY
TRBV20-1,SARDREGQY
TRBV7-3,ASAPGNSYNEQF
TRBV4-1,ASSQVYSSYEQY
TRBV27,ASSLIGQSNQPQH
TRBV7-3,ASSLNPGGPGDTQY
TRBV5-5,ASSLLRESYGYT
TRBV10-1,ASRRKRGGTEQY
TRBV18,ASSPGITRGYGYT
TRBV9,ASSPDTGNTIY
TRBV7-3,ASSLKGAGTQY
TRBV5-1,ASSLDGGSWGYT
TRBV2,ASSVRVTGELF
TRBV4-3,ASSQVGTSEQF
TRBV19,ASSIVAGGLAGANVLT
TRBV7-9,ASSSGLLNLNNEQF
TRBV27,ASSSAGTGQDGYT
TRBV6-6,ASTSLLASTDTQY
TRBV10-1,ASSVMPGAYYNSPLH
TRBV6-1,ASSEPRERGLYGYT
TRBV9,ASSRYRGGDEKLF
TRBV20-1,SANRNTEAF
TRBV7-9,ASSPRRYGEQETQY
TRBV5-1,ASRKPYRTRSYEQY
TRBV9,ASSSGQGASDTQY
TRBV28,ASSFRRGVENTIY
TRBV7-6,ASSLRTGVTEAF
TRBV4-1,ASSQDWRQNPFGETQY
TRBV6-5,ASTYNAGTGELF
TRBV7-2,ASSLAVGQTNYGYT
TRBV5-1,ASFRDTRTPYEQY
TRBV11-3,ASSLEGASTDTQY
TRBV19,ASSIPDPWNQPQH
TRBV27,ASSLSLTDTQY
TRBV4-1,ASSRQVLLAGSTDTQY
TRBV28,ASRGREYADEQY
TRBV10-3,AIRRGTGNYYEQY
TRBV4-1,ASSQDPRGGNEKLF
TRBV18,ASSRQGALGNQPQH
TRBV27,ASTLYQGLTEY
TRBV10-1,ASSESRDQPQH